The 31 T cell receptor beta chains in this list originate from one sample, sequenced in a study of cytomegalovirus exposure and HLA in healthy donors. Primers included in the PCR were 60 Vbeta and 13 Jbeta primers. The method was immunoSEQ multiplex PCR; TCRdb's version includes in-frame clones alone and lacks a portion of them. The table lists under 130,000 clones, around 75% of them singletons. Input material: PBMCs. The receptors shown here come from a man aged 40-49 years in good health and CMV-seronegative.

The rearrangement links TRBV19 to TRBJ2-4; D might be TRBD2 (5 bases). The CDR3 runs 14 residues. Germline V CDR1 and CDR2: LNHDA, SQIVND (reference sequence). V lost 4 bases, J lost 2 bases, and 9 bases lay in between. DNA for the CDR3: TGTGCCAGTAGTACGGACGGGACCAAAAACATTCAGTACTTC. Amino acid sequence: CASSTDGTKNIQYF.

The gene calls are TRBV21-1 and TRBJ2-5; the table gives TRBD1 as D, unverified against the DNA. TRBV21-1 is a known pseudogene. CDR3 length: 14 amino acids. The CDR3 nucleotides read TGTGCCAGCAGCAAAGACAGGGGGCAAGAGACCCAGTACTTC. Protein product: CASSKDRGQETQYF.

The chain employs TRBV11-2 and TRBJ2-2; a weak D match, TRBD2 (5 bases). This CDR3 is built from 15 residues. Trimming took off 2 bases at V and 6 bases at J, with 13 bases between the two ends. Germline V gives CDR1 SGHAT, CDR2 FQNNGV. CDR3 residues: CASSLYRLAPGELFF. The CDR3, as DNA: TGTGCCAGCAGCTTATATCGGCTAGCCCCCGGGGAGCTGTTTTTT. The variable domain in full, completed from reference TRBV11-2 and TRBJ2-2, reads EAGVAQSPRYKIIEKRQSVAFWCNPISGHATLYWYQQILGQGPKLLIQFQNNGVVDDSQLPKDRFSAERLKGVDSTLKIQPAKLEDSAVYLCASSLYRLAPGELFFGEGSRLTVL.

The chain uses TRBV10-1 and TRBJ2-3; 8 positions match TRBD1. This CDR3 is built from 14 residues. The V segment lost 5 bases and the J segment 6 bases; nucleotides outside the gene matches: 7. CDR1 WNHNN and CDR2 SYGVQD come from the germline V gene (reference sequence). CDR3 residues: CASSTGGRIDTQYF. CDR3 DNA: TGCGCCAGCAGTACAGGGGGACGGATCGATACGCAGTATTTT.

The chain recombines TRBV11-2 with TRBJ1-5, with D perhaps TRBD1 (6 bases). The CDR3 is 14 residues long. CDR1 and CDR2 (germline): SGHAT, FQNNGV. Trimming left V 1 base short and J 3 bases short, with 7 bases between. In DNA, the CDR3 is TGTGCCAGCAGCTTAGGGGACAACAATCAGCCCCAGCATTTT. It codes for CASSLGDNNQPQHF.

V gene TRBV25-1 combines with J gene TRBJ1-2; a possible D gene is TRBD1 (5 bases). The V gene's germline CDR1 is MGHDK and CDR2 SYGVNS. The CDR3 has 11 amino acids. The V end lost 8 bases, the J end lost 8 bases, and 12 bases lay between the germline ends. The CDR3 DNA follows: TGTGCCAGCCTCGGGGGAGGCGGCTACACCTTC. Its translation: CASLGGGGYTF.

This clone was counted only a few times. The chain combines TRBV19 with TRBJ2-4; D is unresolved. The CDR3 runs 13 residues. Germline V lookup: CDR1 LNHDA, CDR2 SQIVND (reference sequence). Trimming removed 6 bases from V and 2 bases from J, with 8 bases in between. The chain's CDR3 is CASRRQTKNIQYF. DNA of the CDR3: TGTGCCAGTAGGAGGCAGACCAAAAACATTCAGTACTTC.

This clone was recorded only once. The V call is TRBV18, the J call TRBJ2-7, with TRBD2 matching 10 bases. Germline values: CDR1 KGHSH, CDR2 LQKENI. The V gene end was trimmed by 0 bases and the J gene end by 3 bases; junction bases not matched to a gene: 5. The CDR3 has 16 residues. The CDR3 protein is CASSPPSGGQYYEQYF. DNA of the CDR3: TGTGCCAGCTCACCACCTAGCGGGGGGCAATACTACGAGCAGTACTTC. The full variable domain, with the rest looked up from reference TRBV18 and TRBJ2-7, is NAGVMQNPRHLVRRRGQEARLRCSPMKGHSHVYWYRQLPEEGLKFMVYLQKENIIDESGMPKERFSAEFPKEGPSILRIQQVVRGDSAAYFCASSPPSGGQYYEQYFGPGTRLTVT.

J is TRBJ1-2 and V is TRBV27; D ambiguous. V lost 4 bases and J lost 2, with 8 bases in between. There are 13 residues in the CDR3. From germline, CDR1 is MNHEY and CDR2 SMNVEV (reference sequence). The CDR3 is CASSSNRNYGYTF. CDR3 coding DNA: TGTGCCAGCAGTTCCAACAGAAACTATGGCTACACCTTC.

This chain links TRBV5-6 with TRBJ2-5; D gene ambiguous. This CDR3 spans 11 amino acids. Trimming removed 4 bases from V and 2 bases from J, with 3 bases in between. Per germline, CDR1 SGHDT and CDR2 YYEEEE. This chain's CDR3 is CASSEQETQYF. The CDR3 DNA reads as TGTGCCAGCAGCGAGCAAGAGACCCAGTACTTC.

The table lists this clone with a few counts. V and J are TRBV6-4 and TRBJ2-7; D is unresolved. CDR3 size: 12 residues. CDR1 is MRHNA and CDR2 is SNTAGT in the germline V gene. With 0 bases removed from V and 4 bases from J, the gap between germline ends came to 4 bases. CDR3 in amino acids: CASSDSRYEQYF. The CDR3 coding sequence is TGTGCCAGCAGTGACTCGAGGTACGAGCAGTACTTC.

The J gene is TRBJ2-5, the V gene TRBV29-1; D perhaps matches TRBD2 (5 bases). Germline V gene sequence: CDR1 SQVTM, CDR2 ANQGSEA. V gave up 6 bases and J gave up 4 bases, with 21 bases separating them. This CDR3 spans 15 amino acids. Here the CDR3 reads CSVTGLASFPETQYF. The CDR3 DNA follows: TGCAGCGTGACCGGACTCGCCAGTTTTCCAGAGACCCAGTACTTC.

V and J are TRBV27 and TRBJ1-1, with unresolved D. Deletions cut 5 bases from V and 2 bases from J, with 15 bases between. The CDR3 has 15 residues. Germline CDR1 reads MNHEY; CDR2 reads SMNVEV (reference sequence). The CDR3: CASSPQTLPNTEAFF. CDR3 DNA sequence: TGTGCCAGCAGTCCTCAGACACTTCCCAACACTGAAGCTTTCTTT.

The V and J genes are TRBV4-1 and TRBJ1-1; tentatively, D is TRBD1 (6 bases). The CDR3 runs 18 residues. In germline, CDR1 is MGHRA, CDR2 YSYEKL. Trimming removed 0 bases at V and 0 bases at J, with 17 bases between. CDR3 amino acids: CASSQENRAYLMNTEAFF. The CDR3 nucleotides read TGCGCCAGCAGCCAAGAAAACAGGGCCTACCTGATGAACACTGAAGCTTTCTTT.

This clone came up a few times. V usage is TRBV5-1 and J usage is TRBJ2-7; 11 bases align to TRBD2. V shed 2 bases, J shed 0 bases, and the junction held 4 bases outside the gene matches. Germline V lookup: CDR1 SGHRS, CDR2 YFSETQ. This CDR3 has 16 residues. The CDR3 is CASSLTGTSGSYEQYF. The CDR3 DNA follows: TGCGCCAGCAGCTTAACAGGGACTAGCGGCTCCTACGAGCAGTACTTC.

The chain joins TRBV7-6 to TRBJ2-5; 7 bases line up with TRBD2. The germline V gene encodes CDR1 SGHVS and CDR2 FNYEAQ. The trim removed 2 bases at V and 4 bases at J, leaving 1 base unmatched. CDR3 length: 13 residues. The CDR3 here is CASSLSGGETQYF. In DNA form, the CDR3 reads TGTGCCAGCAGCTTATCGGGGGGAGAGACCCAGTACTTC. Full variable domain (outside the CDR3, taken from reference TRBV7-6 and TRBJ2-5): GAGVSQSPRYKVTKRGQDVALRCDPISGHVSLYWYRQALGQGPEFLTYFNYEAQQDKSGLPNDRFSAERPEGSISTLTIQRTEQRDSAMYRCASSLSGGETQYFGPGTRLLVL.

This rearrangement joins TRBV30 to TRBJ2-5; D is possibly TRBD1 (7 bases). The CDR3 runs to 13 residues. Germline V lookup: CDR1 GTSNPN, CDR2 SVGIG (reference sequence). V was cut by 3 bases and J by 2 bases, with 10 bases left in between. The CDR3 DNA sequence: TGTGCCTGGAGGCGGGACAGACAAGAGACCCAGTACTTC. Its protein is CAWRRDRQETQYF.

The V and J genes are TRBV5-1 and TRBJ1-1; maybe TRBD1 (6 bases). The V end was cut by 1 base, the J end by 0 bases, with 10 bases between. The length of the CDR3 is 15 residues. The germline CDR1 and CDR2 sequences are SGHRS and YFSETQ. The CDR3: CASSLTGTLNTEAFF. CDR3 bases: TGCGCCAGCAGCTTGACCGGGACACTGAACACTGAAGCTTTCTTT.

The chain links TRBV7-2 to TRBJ1-1; 8 nucleotides align to TRBD1. With V trimmed by 5 bases and J by 2 bases, 4 bases remained unmatched. Germline values: CDR1 SGHTA, CDR2 FQGNSA. The length of the CDR3 is 14 residues. The DNA for the CDR3 is TGTGCCAGCAGCGCCAGGGGGCTTAACACTGAAGCTTTCTTT. Translated: CASSARGLNTEAFF.

The chain combines TRBV18 with TRBJ2-7; TRBD1 matches 10 bases. Trimming removed 3 bases from V and 5 bases from J; junction bases left unmatched: 4. CDR1 is KGHSH, CDR2 LQKENI, per germline. The CDR3 extends over 14 amino acids. The CDR3 sequence is CASSPGQGMDEQYF. CDR3 in DNA: TGTGCCAGCTCACCGGGACAGGGGATGGACGAGCAGTACTTC.

This chain links TRBV7-9 with TRBJ2-5, with 10 bases aligning to TRBD2. J lost 6 bases, V lost 4 bases, and 8 bases had no gene match. Germline V gene lookup returns CDR1 SEHNR and CDR2 FQNEAQ (reference sequence). The CDR3 is 15 amino acids. CDR3 bases: TGTGCCAGCAGCTCAATTACTAGCGGGGTGAAGACCCAGTACTTC. Its translation: CASSSITSGVKTQYF.

This clone was observed a handful of times. The chain recombines TRBV27 with TRBJ2-7; tentatively, D is TRBD1 (6 bases). CDR3 length: 15 amino acids. Germline CDR1 and CDR2: MNHEY and SMNVEV (reference sequence). Between the trimmed V and J ends, which lost 3 bases and 0 bases, there was a span of 12 bases. The CDR3: CASSLGAGSSYEQYF. In DNA, the CDR3 is TGTGCCAGCAGTTTGGGGGCAGGGAGCTCCTACGAGCAGTACTTC.

The chain recombines TRBV4-1 with TRBJ1-1; possible D gene TRBD1, 5 bases. Trimming cost V 0 bases and J 0 bases, with 17 bases left between them. The CDR3 loop spans 18 amino acids. Germline V CDR1 and CDR2: MGHRA, YSYEKL. CDR3 DNA: TGCGCCAGCAGCCAAGATTTGAGGACGTTGGACATGAACACTGAAGCTTTCTTT. Protein: CASSQDLRTLDMNTEAFF.

The chain has TRBV9 and TRBJ1-1; D might be TRBD1 (5 bases). Trimming cost V 4 bases and J 8 bases, with 12 bases left between them. The germline CDR1 and CDR2 sequences are SGDLS and YYNGEE. This CDR3 contains 12 residues. As DNA, the CDR3 is TGTGCCAGCAGCCCAGGGCCAGCCGAAGCTTTCTTT. This sequence encodes CASSPGPAEAFF.

This chain connects TRBV7-8 to TRBJ1-2; 11 bases map to TRBD1. V lost 1 base, J lost 5 bases, and 3 bases stayed unmatched. CDR1 is SGHVS, CDR2 FQNEAQ, per germline. The CDR3 has 15 amino acids. The CDR3 nucleotides read TGTGCCAGCAGCTTAGGGACAGGGGGCTGGTATGGCTACACCTTC. Its protein is CASSLGTGGWYGYTF.

The chain uses TRBV6-1 and TRBJ2-1, with 7 bases matching TRBD2. J gave up 4 bases and V 6 bases, and 6 bases lay outside the gene matches. Germline CDR1 is MNHNS and CDR2 is SASEGT. This CDR3 contains 14 residues. The chain's CDR3 is CASRVAGVYNEQFF. CDR3 bases: TGTGCCAGCAGAGTAGCGGGCGTTTACAATGAGCAGTTCTTC.

This clone was observed a few times. This chain joins TRBV11-3 and TRBJ1-1; D is ambiguous. Trimming shortened V by 5 bases and J by 7 bases, and 14 bases separated the two germline ends. Germline CDR1 and CDR2: SGHNT and YENEEA. This CDR3 comprises 13 residues. The CDR3 region has the DNA TGTGCCAGCAGCCTCGGAGGGCACAATGAAGCTTTCTTT. It yields the protein CASSLGGHNEAFF.

The chain couples TRBV6-7 to TRBJ2-2, with 7 bases identical to TRBD2. TRBV6-7 is known as an ORF, though its function is uncertain. V shed 9 bases, J shed 5 bases, and the junction held 12 bases outside the gene matches. The CDR3 is made up of 15 amino acids. The CDR3 DNA follows: TGTGCCAGGTGGACTCGCGGGAGCAGGACCGGGGAGCTGTTTTTT. Translation gives CARWTRGSRTGELFF.

The chain joins TRBV5-1 to TRBJ2-1; 9 bases fit TRBD2. V was clipped by 4 bases and J by 6 bases; unmatched bases: 8. Germline assignment: CDR1 SGHRS and CDR2 YFSETQ. The CDR3 contains 15 residues. CDR3 in amino acids: CASSPVAGEGNEQFF. The CDR3 nucleotides are TGCGCCAGCAGCCCGGTAGCGGGAGAAGGCAATGAGCAGTTCTTC.

This clone has only one observation. Sequence at one end of the junction differs from germline and may be a read error. The chain employs TRBV7-9 and TRBJ1-5; no clear D. Germline V lookup: CDR1 SEHNR, CDR2 FQNEAQ (reference sequence). The CDR3 totals 14 residues. In DNA form, the CDR3 reads TGTTCCAGCAGCTTAGTTGAGGGATCCCAGCCCCAGCATTTT. It yields the protein CSSSLVEGSQPQHF.

The J gene is TRBJ2-7, the V gene TRBV6-1; D perhaps matches TRBD1 (5 bases). This CDR3 region has 14 residues. Germline assignment: CDR1 MNHNS and CDR2 SASEGT. V lost 4 bases and J lost 2, with 12 bases in between. CDR3 nucleotide sequence: TGTGCCAGCAGTGCCCGACAGCTCACCTACGAGCAGTACTTC. It yields the protein CASSARQLTYEQYF.